The entry that follows covers one TCR beta chain sequence. With 2 bases removed from V and 11 bases from J, the gap between germline ends came to 12 bases. CDR1 and CDR2 (germline): MNHNY, SVGAGI (reference sequence). This CDR3 contains 13 residues. The data are from a study of blood T cells in healthy people across ages. Next came a second PCR, run for about 7 to 12 cycles, which used a sample-barcoded 5' primer along with a J-beta primer mix. TCRdb re-called the 5' RACE reads with MiXCR, one entry per CDR3 protein. The data show approximately 760,000 distinct CDR3 sequences, roughly 25% seen once. The same sample was also used in a study of T cells of mothers and their children.

The V call is TRBV6-6, the J call TRBJ1-4; D gene unclear. The sequenced material came from blood. The source is a boy between 10 and 17 years old in good health. The DNA of the CDR3 is TGTGCCAGCAGTTACATACAAAAACAGAAACTGTTTTTT. It is translated as CASSYIQKQKLFF.